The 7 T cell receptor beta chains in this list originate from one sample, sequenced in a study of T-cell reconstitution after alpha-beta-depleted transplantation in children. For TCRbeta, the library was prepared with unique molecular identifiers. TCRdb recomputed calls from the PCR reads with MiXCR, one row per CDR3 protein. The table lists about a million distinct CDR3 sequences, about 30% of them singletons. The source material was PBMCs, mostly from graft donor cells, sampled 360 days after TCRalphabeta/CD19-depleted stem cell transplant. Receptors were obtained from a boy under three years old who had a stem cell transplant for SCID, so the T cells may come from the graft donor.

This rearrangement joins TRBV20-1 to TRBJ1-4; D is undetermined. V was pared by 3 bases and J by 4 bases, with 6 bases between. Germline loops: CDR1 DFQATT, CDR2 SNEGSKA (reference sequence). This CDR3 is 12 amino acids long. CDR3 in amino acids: CSARHSNEKLFF. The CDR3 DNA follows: TGCAGTGCTAGGCACAGTAATGAAAAACTGTTTTTT.

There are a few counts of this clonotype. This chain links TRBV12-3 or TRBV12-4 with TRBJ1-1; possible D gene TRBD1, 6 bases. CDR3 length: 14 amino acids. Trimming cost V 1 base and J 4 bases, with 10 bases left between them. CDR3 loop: CASSLVARGTEAFF. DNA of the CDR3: TGTGCCAGCAGTTTAGTCGCCAGGGGCACTGAAGCTTTCTTT.

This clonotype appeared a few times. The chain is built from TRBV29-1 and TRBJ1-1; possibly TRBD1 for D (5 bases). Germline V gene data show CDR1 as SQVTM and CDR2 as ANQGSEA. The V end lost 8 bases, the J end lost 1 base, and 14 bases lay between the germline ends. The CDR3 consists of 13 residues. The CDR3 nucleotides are TGCAGCACCAAGGAACAGGCGAACACTGAAGCTTTCTTT. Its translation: CSTKEQANTEAFF.

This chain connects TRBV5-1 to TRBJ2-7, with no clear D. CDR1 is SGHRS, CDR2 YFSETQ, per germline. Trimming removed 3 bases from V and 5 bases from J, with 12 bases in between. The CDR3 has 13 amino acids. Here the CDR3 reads CASSWAVWDEQYF. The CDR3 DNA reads TGCGCCAGCAGCTGGGCAGTCTGGGACGAGCAGTACTTC.

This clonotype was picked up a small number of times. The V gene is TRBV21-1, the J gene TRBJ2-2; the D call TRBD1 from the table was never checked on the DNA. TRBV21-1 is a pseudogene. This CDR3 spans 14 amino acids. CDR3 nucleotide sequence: TGTGCCAACCCGGGACAGTCGAACACCGGGGAGCTGTTTTTT. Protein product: CANPGQSNTGELFF.

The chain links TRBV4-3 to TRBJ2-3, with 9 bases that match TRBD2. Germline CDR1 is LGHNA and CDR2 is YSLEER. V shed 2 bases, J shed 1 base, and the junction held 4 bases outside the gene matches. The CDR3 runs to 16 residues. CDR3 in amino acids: CASSQSGGFGTDTQYF. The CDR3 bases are TGCGCCAGCAGCCAAAGCGGGGGGTTTGGCACAGATACGCAGTATTTT.

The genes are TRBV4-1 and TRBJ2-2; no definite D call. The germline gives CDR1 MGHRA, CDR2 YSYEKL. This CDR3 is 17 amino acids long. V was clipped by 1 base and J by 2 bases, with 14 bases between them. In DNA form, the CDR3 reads TGCGCCAGCAGCCAAGCGCCCCACCAGACTAACACCGGGGAGCTGTTTTTT. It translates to CASSQAPHQTNTGELFF.